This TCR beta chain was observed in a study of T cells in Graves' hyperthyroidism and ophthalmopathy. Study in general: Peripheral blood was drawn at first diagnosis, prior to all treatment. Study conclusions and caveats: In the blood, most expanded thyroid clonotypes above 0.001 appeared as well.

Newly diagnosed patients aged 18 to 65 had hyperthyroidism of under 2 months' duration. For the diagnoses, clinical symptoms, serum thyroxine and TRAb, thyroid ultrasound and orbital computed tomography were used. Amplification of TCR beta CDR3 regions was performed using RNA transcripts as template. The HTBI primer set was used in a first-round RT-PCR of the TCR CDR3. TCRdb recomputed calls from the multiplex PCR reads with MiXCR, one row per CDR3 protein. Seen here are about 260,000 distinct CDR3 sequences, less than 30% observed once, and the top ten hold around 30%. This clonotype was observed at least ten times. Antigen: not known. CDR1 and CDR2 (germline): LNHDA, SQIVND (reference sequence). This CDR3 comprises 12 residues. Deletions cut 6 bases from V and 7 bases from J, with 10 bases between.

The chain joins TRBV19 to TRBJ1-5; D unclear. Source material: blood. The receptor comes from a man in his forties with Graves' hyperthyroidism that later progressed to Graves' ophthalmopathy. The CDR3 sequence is CASSPLGQPQHF. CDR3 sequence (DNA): TGTGCCAGTAGCCCGCTCGGGCAGCCCCAGCATTTT. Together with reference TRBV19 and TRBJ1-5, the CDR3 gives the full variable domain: DGGITQSPKYLFRKEGQNVTLSCEQNLNHDAMYWYRQDPGQGLRLIYYSQIVNDFQKGDIAEGYSVSREKKESFPLTVTSAQKNPTAFYLCASSPLGQPQHFGDGTRLSIL.